This T cell receptor beta chain originates from a study of T-cell memory formation after mild COVID-19. Study observations and caveats: From day 15 to 85, contracting clones were balanced between CD4 and CD8, whereas later expanders leaned toward CD4+.

This clonotype was observed a handful of times. Antigen: not known. One junction end does not reproduce the germline sequence, and a read error may be involved. TCRdb recomputed calls from the 5' RACE reads with MiXCR, one row per CDR3 protein. The profile covers over 250,000 distinct CDR3 sequences, with approximately 15% appearing a single time and roughly 22% taken by the ten largest. This receptor was taken from a man younger than 30 who had mild COVID-19 (a few samples of this study predate the infection). Cell type and time point are not known. The sequenced material came from PBMCs or a T cell subset sorted from them (not recorded which).

CDR3 DNA sequence: TGTGACAGCAGCGGATCCCCTAGCAATCAGCCCCAGCATTTT. It is translated as CDSSGSPSNQPQHF. The chain carries TRBV9 and TRBJ1-5; D remains ambiguous. Germline loops: CDR1 SGDLS, CDR2 YYNGEE. The CDR3 is made up of 14 amino acids. The full variable domain, in which reference TRBV9 and TRBJ1-5 provide the parts outside the CDR3, is DSGVTQTPKHLITATGQRVTLRCSPRSGDLSVYWYQQSLDQGLQFLIQYYNGEERAKGNILERFSAQQFPDLHSELNLSSLELGDSALYFCDSSGSPSNQPQHFGDGTRLSIL.